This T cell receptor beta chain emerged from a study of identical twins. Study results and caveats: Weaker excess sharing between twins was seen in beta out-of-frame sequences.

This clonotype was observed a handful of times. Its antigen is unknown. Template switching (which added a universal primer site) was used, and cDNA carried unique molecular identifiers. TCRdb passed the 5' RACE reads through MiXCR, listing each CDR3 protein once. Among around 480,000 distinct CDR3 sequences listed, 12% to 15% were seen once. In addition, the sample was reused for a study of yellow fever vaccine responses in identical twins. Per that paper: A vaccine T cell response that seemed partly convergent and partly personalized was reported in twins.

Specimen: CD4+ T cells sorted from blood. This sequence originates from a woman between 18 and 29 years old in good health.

The CDR3 sequence: CASSQNSPRGSSSPLHF. CDR3 nucleotides: TGCGCCAGCAGCCAAAACTCACCTCGAGGGAGTTCATCACCCCTCCACTTT. This chain uses TRBV4-1 with TRBJ1-6; D is uncertain. Germline lookup yields CDR1 MGHRA and CDR2 YSYEKL. V gave up 2 bases and J gave up 10 bases, with 21 bases separating them. This CDR3 spans 17 amino acids.